What follows are 19 T cell receptor beta chains derived from one specimen sequenced in a study of blood T cell repertoires in COVID-19. Sequencing used immunoSEQ multiplex PCR; TCRdb keeps in-frame clones, though not all of them. The sample lists 15,000 to 20,000 clones, just under 90% occurring once. The specimen sequenced was peripheral blood. These receptors all come from a human donor in a cohort sampled during active COVID-19.

CDR3 in DNA: TGTGCCAGCAGCTTAGCTACTTACAATGAGCAGTTCTTC. Its protein product is CASSLATYNEQFF. This chain links TRBV7-9 with TRBJ2-1, with D unresolved. V was cut by 0 bases and J by 4 bases, with 4 bases left in between. CDR3 length equals 13 residues. The germline V gene encodes CDR1 SEHNR and CDR2 FQNEAQ (reference sequence). Supplemented by reference TRBV7-9 and TRBJ2-1, the full variable domain reads DTGVSQNPRHKITKRGQNVTFRCDPISEHNRLYWYRQTLGQGPEFLTYFQNEAQLEKSRLLSDRFSAERPKGSFSTLEIQRTEQGDSAMYLCASSLATYNEQFFGPGTRLTVL.

J is TRBJ2-7 and V is TRBV7-9; 7 bases align to TRBD1. Losses at the gene ends were 5 bases for V and 0 bases for J; bases not matched to a gene: 4. Per germline, CDR1 SEHNR and CDR2 FQNEAQ (reference sequence). The CDR3 covers 14 residues. The CDR3 sequence is CASSTDRLSYEQYF. CDR3 sequence (DNA): TGTGCCAGCAGCACGGACAGGCTCTCCTACGAGCAGTACTTC.

The V gene is TRBV7-9, the J gene TRBJ2-1; TRBD2 agrees at 11 bases. J gave up 5 bases and V 5 bases, and 14 bases lay outside the gene matches. The CDR3 has 18 amino acids. The V gene's germline CDR1 is SEHNR and CDR2 FQNEAQ (reference sequence). The CDR3: CASSRSGRAGYRNNEQFF. The CDR3 nucleotides read TGTGCCAGCAGCCGTAGCGGGAGGGCCGGTTACCGAAACAATGAGCAGTTCTTC.

This clone was recorded a few times. DNA of the CDR3: TGTGCCAGCACCTCCCGGGGGGGAGGGGGCTACACCTTC. This encodes CASTSRGGGGYTF. The chain links TRBV6-6 to TRBJ1-2; D might be TRBD1 (5 bases). CDR1 and CDR2 from the germline V gene are MNHNY and SVGAGI (reference sequence). The CDR3 covers 13 residues. The V end was cut by 7 bases, the J end by 8 bases, with 17 bases between.

The V gene is TRBV28, the J gene TRBJ2-1; TRBD1 agrees at 11 bases. Germline V gene data show CDR1 as MDHEN and CDR2 as SYDVKM. The V gene end was trimmed by 6 bases and the J gene end by 3 bases; junction bases not matched to a gene: 1. CDR3 length: 14 residues. The CDR3 region is CASRGTGGYNEQFF. For the CDR3, the DNA is TGTGCCAGCAGGGGGACAGGGGGCTACAATGAGCAGTTCTTC.

This CDR3 reads CASSQRGVLLTEAFF. The CDR3 bases are TGTGCCAGCAGTCAAAGGGGCGTGTTGCTCACTGAAGCTTTCTTT. V usage is TRBV6-5 and J usage is TRBJ1-1, with D maybe TRBD1 (5 bases). The CDR3 has 15 amino acids. Trimming took 5 bases from V and 4 from J, leaving 17 bases between them. Germline CDR1 MNHEY, CDR2 SVGAGI.

This rearrangement joins TRBV19 to TRBJ2-3; 7 bases align to TRBD2. V lost 5 bases, J lost 0 bases, and 8 bases stayed unmatched. The CDR3 loop spans 16 amino acids. CDR1 and CDR2 (germline): LNHDA, SQIVND (reference sequence). For the CDR3, the DNA is TGTGCCAGTAGTCCGCGAACTAGCGCAAGCACAGATACGCAGTATTTT. This codes for CASSPRTSASTDTQYF.

V gene TRBV5-1 combines with J gene TRBJ2-5; 8 bases line up with TRBD2. The V gene end was trimmed by 4 bases and the J gene end by 3 bases; junction bases not matched to a gene: 8. Per the germline V gene, CDR1 is SGHRS and CDR2 is YFSETQ. CDR3 length: 15 residues. CDR3 protein: CASSPGGTGEETQYF. The CDR3 nucleotides read TGCGCCAGCAGCCCGGGAGGGACGGGGGAAGAGACCCAGTACTTC.

The gene calls are TRBV7-8 and TRBJ2-1; 12 positions agree with TRBD2. The J segment lost 2 bases and the V segment lost 5 bases, leaving 7 bases of the junction unmatched. The CDR3 contains 17 residues. Germline CDR1 and CDR2: SGHVS and FQNEAQ. In nucleotides, the CDR3 is TGTGCCAGCAGCGGGGAGACTAGCGGGAGCCCCTACAATGAGCAGTTCTTC. Protein: CASSGETSGSPYNEQFF.

The chain recombines TRBV7-9 with TRBJ2-7, with TRBD2 identical over 9 bases. The J segment lost 5 bases and the V segment lost 4 bases, leaving 9 bases of the junction unmatched. The CDR3 extends over 15 amino acids. CDR1 and CDR2 (germline): SEHNR, FQNEAQ (reference sequence). This CDR3 reads CASSSTLAGSHEQYF. CDR3 coding DNA: TGTGCCAGCAGCTCGACTCTAGCGGGAAGCCACGAGCAGTACTTC.

V is TRBV7-3 and J is TRBJ2-6, with D possibly TRBD1 on 6 matching bases. The CDR3 has 16 amino acids. V was shortened by 4 bases and J by 0 bases, with 10 bases between the two germline ends. Germline CDR1 is SGHTA and CDR2 is FQGTGA. The CDR3 is CASSSGTHSGANVLTF. The CDR3 coding sequence is TGTGCCAGCAGCTCAGGGACACACTCTGGGGCCAACGTCCTGACTTTC.

The rearrangement links TRBV5-1 to TRBJ2-6, with D possibly matching TRBD1 (6 bases). Trimming left V 2 bases short and J 0 bases short, with 15 bases between. CDR3 length: 18 amino acids. Germline CDR1 reads SGHRS; CDR2 reads YFSETQ. The CDR3 is CASSFRDTSLSGANVLTF. DNA for the CDR3: TGCGCCAGCAGCTTCCGGGACACCTCTCTCTCTGGGGCCAACGTCCTGACTTTC.

The chain employs TRBV2 and TRBJ2-1; 11 bases agree with TRBD2. CDR3 length: 16 amino acids. V lost 4 bases and J lost 4; bases outside the gene matches: 6. Germline lookup yields CDR1 SNHLY and CDR2 FYNNEI. The CDR3, as DNA: TGTGCCAGCAGTGGACTAGCGGGGCCCTCTTACAATGAGCAGTTCTTC. Encoded protein: CASSGLAGPSYNEQFF.

A few counts support this clone. This rearrangement joins TRBV16 to TRBJ2-7, with D possibly TRBD1 on 5 matching bases. The CDR3 contains 14 residues. Germline CDR1 is KGHSY and CDR2 is FQNENV. V shed 3 bases and J shed 3 bases, with 12 bases lying between them. Written as DNA, the CDR3 is TGTGCCAGCAGCCACCCGCAGGGATTCTACGAGCAGTACTTC. Protein sequence: CASSHPQGFYEQYF.

The chain combines TRBV4-2 with TRBJ2-1; the match to TRBD2 covers 12 bases. Trimming took 5 bases from V and 4 from J; bases not matched to a gene: 6. The length of the CDR3 is 16 residues. Germline V gene lookup returns CDR1 LGHNA and CDR2 YNFKEQ. CDR3 loop: CASSTRTSGIYNEQFF. The CDR3 nucleotides read TGTGCCAGCAGCACGAGGACTAGCGGGATTTACAATGAGCAGTTCTTC.

This chain links TRBV28 with TRBJ1-3; 7 bases line up with TRBD1. Unmatched junction bases numbered 6, after V lost 5 bases and J lost 2 bases. Germline assignment: CDR1 MDHEN and CDR2 SYDVKM. The CDR3 runs 15 residues. The CDR3 DNA reads as TGTGCCAGCAGTATAGCCGGGACAGCTGGAAACACCATATATTTT. Its protein product is CASSIAGTAGNTIYF. The whole variable domain, remainder taken from reference TRBV28 and TRBJ1-3, is DVKVTQSSRYLVKRTGEKVFLECVQDMDHENMFWYRQDPGLGLRLIYFSYDVKMKEKGDIPEGYSVSREKKERFSLILESASTNQTSMYLCASSIAGTAGNTIYFGEGSWLTVV.

The gene calls are TRBV3-1 (or the pseudogene TRBV3-2) and TRBJ1-2; tentatively, D is TRBD1 (6 bases). V dropped 0 bases and J dropped 8 bases, with 19 bases sitting between them. Germline-derived CDR1 and CDR2 are LGHDT and YNNKEL (reference sequence). The CDR3 has 16 residues. CDR3 loop: CASSQDRTGKGKGYTF. As DNA, the CDR3 is TGTGCCAGCAGCCAAGATCGTACAGGGAAGGGGAAGGGCTACACCTTC.

This clone was seen a handful of times. The chain has TRBV3-1 (or the pseudogene TRBV3-2) and TRBJ2-7; 9 bases fit TRBD2. Germline assignment: CDR1 LGHDT and CDR2 YNNKEL (reference sequence). With V trimmed by 4 bases and J by 2 bases, 6 bases remained unmatched. CDR3 size: 15 residues. Here the CDR3 DNA reads TGTGCCAGCAGCCCGATAGCGGGAGTGGCCTACGAGCAGTACTTC. This gives the protein CASSPIAGVAYEQYF.

This sequence joins TRBV15 and TRBJ2-1, with 11 bases fitting TRBD2. CDR1 is LNHNV, CDR2 YYDKDF, per germline (reference sequence). V lost 5 bases and J lost 3; bases outside the gene matches: 3. This CDR3 is built from 15 residues. The CDR3 DNA sequence: TGTGCCACCAGCGGGACTAGCGGAAACTACAATGAGCAGTTCTTC. Its translation is CATSGTSGNYNEQFF. Based on the CDR3 plus reference TRBV15 and TRBJ2-1, the full variable domain is DAMVIQNPRYQVTQFGKPVTLSCSQTLNHNVMYWYQQKSSQAPKLLFHYYDKDFNNEADTPDNFQSRRPNTSFCFLDIRSPGLGDTAMYLCATSGTSGNYNEQFFGPGTRLTVL.